A single sample gave rise to the 7 T cell receptor beta chains below, sequenced in a study of shared clonotypes between healthy human individuals. Sequenced by immunoSEQ multiplex PCR; TCRdb stores in-frame clones only, minus some. The sample contains over a million clones, over 95% of which appear only once. Sequenced: naive CD4+ T cells sorted from blood. Subset given: CD45RA+ positively selected. The receptors here all came from a man younger than 40 in good health.

This clone appeared once. The rearrangement links TRBV5-1 to TRBJ1-2; D ambiguous. The V end lost 2 bases, the J end lost 2 bases, and 10 bases lay between the germline ends. Germline CDR1 is SGHRS and CDR2 is YFSETQ. This CDR3 is built from 14 residues. CDR3 nucleotides: TGCGCCAGCAGCTTTGAACACTCGAACTATGGCTACACCTTC. It specifies CASSFEHSNYGYTF.

The chain is built from TRBV2 and TRBJ2-1, with 8 bases lining up with TRBD2. Trimming at V came to 4 bases and at J to 11 bases, leaving 7 bases not matched to a gene. CDR1 and CDR2 (germline): SNHLY, FYNNEI. The CDR3 loop spans 13 amino acids. CDR3 coding DNA: TGTGCCAGCAGTGGCATGCGTAGCGGGAAGCAGTTCTTC. It codes for CASSGMRSGKQFF.

The chain joins TRBV7-9 to TRBJ1-2; D not resolved. Trimming removed 3 bases from V and 0 bases from J, with 8 bases in between. CDR1 SEHNR and CDR2 FQNEAQ come from the germline V gene (reference sequence). There are 14 residues in the CDR3. CDR3 residues: CASSLSGANYGYTF. In nucleotides, the CDR3 is TGTGCCAGCAGCTTGTCCGGAGCTAACTATGGCTACACCTTC.

This clone was counted a single time. The chain employs TRBV6-6 and TRBJ1-2, with D unresolved. Looked up from germline, CDR1 is MNHNY and CDR2 is SVGAGI (reference sequence). The V end was cut by 5 bases, the J end by 2 bases, with 6 bases between. The length of the CDR3 is 12 residues. The CDR3 DNA sequence: TGTGCCAGCAGTCAGAGAAACTATGGCTACACCTTC. Translation gives CASSQRNYGYTF.

The sample holds one count of this clone. The V call is TRBV29-1, the J call TRBJ2-7; 9 positions match TRBD1. The CDR3 length is 16 residues. Per germline, CDR1 SQVTM and CDR2 ANQGSEA. V lost 4 bases to trimming and J lost 1 base; unmatched junction nucleotides: 11. The CDR3 DNA reads TGCAGCGTTGTGCCCCGAGAGGGACAGGGATCCTACGAGCAGTACTTC. It specifies CSVVPREGQGSYEQYF.

The chain employs TRBV7-8 and TRBJ1-2, with TRBD1 matching 8 bases. The CDR3 is 16 residues long. Germline-derived CDR1 and CDR2 are SGHVS and FQNEAQ. J lost 5 bases, V lost 5 bases, and 13 bases had no gene match. The CDR3 here is CASSGRDRSPTYGYTF. The CDR3 nucleotides are TGTGCCAGCAGCGGCCGGGACAGGAGTCCGACTTATGGCTACACCTTC.

The chain carries TRBV29-1 and TRBJ2-1; D may be TRBD1 (7 bases). Germline CDR1 and CDR2: SQVTM and ANQGSEA. V lost 7 bases and J lost 6, with 16 bases in between. The CDR3 runs 13 residues. The CDR3, as DNA: TGCAGCGCTCGCAGGGGGGTGGGCAATGAGCAGTTCTTC. As protein: CSARRGVGNEQFF.